The 18 T cell receptor beta chains below come from one sample, sequenced in a study of blood T cell repertoires in COVID-19. Measured with immunoSEQ multiplex PCR; TCRdb has only the in-frame clones, and not every one. This table has tens of thousands of clones, around 91% appearing once. The sequenced sample was peripheral blood. Receptors originate from a human donor in a cohort sampled during active COVID-19.

The rearrangement joins TRBV6-5 to TRBJ2-7; 9 bases line up with TRBD2. V lost 5 bases, J lost 3 bases, and 5 bases stayed unmatched. Germline CDR1 is MNHEY and CDR2 is SVGAGI. CDR3 length: 14 residues. CDR3 DNA: TGTGCCAGCAGTAGCGGGGGGCCCCTCTACGAGCAGTACTTC. Its translation is CASSSGGPLYEQYF.

The chain carries TRBV28 and TRBJ2-7; D gene uncertain. Germline loops: CDR1 MDHEN, CDR2 SYDVKM. The length of the CDR3 is 12 residues. V lost 4 bases to trimming and J lost 7 bases, with 11 bases between them. The DNA of the CDR3 is TGTGCCAGCAGTTCGCACACCGCAGAGCAGTACTTC. This sequence encodes CASSSHTAEQYF.

The V gene is TRBV3-1 (or the pseudogene TRBV3-2), the J gene TRBJ1-2, with 8 bases lining up with TRBD1. Germline V CDR1 and CDR2: LGHDT, YNNKEL (reference sequence). The CDR3 is 15 amino acids. The ends lost 5 bases at V and 4 bases at J; junction bases unmatched: 9. The CDR3 reads CASSITTGVGYGYTF. Here the CDR3 DNA reads TGTGCCAGCAGCATAACGACAGGGGTTGGCTATGGCTACACCTTC.

Only one count was recorded for this clone. This chain's CDR3 is CASSFRQGVGQPQHF. The DNA of the CDR3 is TGTGCCAGCAGCTTCCGACAGGGAGTAGGTCAGCCCCAGCATTTT. The chain is built from TRBV7-2 and TRBJ1-5; 7 bases are shared with TRBD1. V gave up 3 bases and J gave up 6 bases; unmatched junction bases: 8. CDR1 is SGHTA, CDR2 FQGNSA, per germline. This CDR3 has 15 amino acids. The full variable domain, its missing parts supplied by reference TRBV7-2 and TRBJ1-5, is GAGVSQSPSNKVTEKGKDVELRCDPISGHTALYWYRQSLGQGLEFLIYFQGNSAPDKSGLPSDRFSAERTGGSVSTLTIQRTQQEDSAVYLCASSFRQGVGQPQHFGDGTRLSIL.

The CDR3 DNA reads as TGTGCCAGCAGCCCCCTGGGGAGGGTTACTGAAGCTTTCTTT. Translation: CASSPLGRVTEAFF. This chain uses TRBV11-2 with TRBJ1-1; D gene uncertain. The CDR3 sequence is 14 residues long. Trimming left V 5 bases short and J 5 bases short, with 15 bases between. Germline-derived CDR1 and CDR2 are SGHAT and FQNNGV.

This rearrangement joins TRBV4-3 to TRBJ2-1; the match to TRBD2 covers 10 bases. Germline loops: CDR1 LGHNA, CDR2 YSLEER. The CDR3 runs 17 residues. The ends lost 1 base at V and 8 bases at J; junction bases unmatched: 11. CDR3 region: CASSQVAPGLASHEQFF. The DNA of the CDR3 is TGCGCCAGCAGCCAAGTTGCACCGGGACTAGCGAGCCATGAGCAGTTCTTC.

The rearrangement uses TRBV27 and TRBJ2-7; tentatively, D is TRBD1 (6 bases). The germline V and J ends were trimmed by 3 bases and 2 bases, with 17 bases remaining between them. CDR3 size: 16 residues. Germline V gene data show CDR1 as MNHEY and CDR2 as SMNVEV (reference sequence). CDR3 coding DNA: TGTGCCAGCAGTTTGACATTAGGGGACACACCCTACGAGCAGTACTTC. As protein: CASSLTLGDTPYEQYF.

The rearrangement joins TRBV4-2 to TRBJ1-2, with 9 bases that match TRBD1. This CDR3 spans 14 amino acids. J lost 8 bases, V lost 8 bases, and 12 bases had no gene match. Germline V CDR1 and CDR2: LGHNA, YNFKEQ. The CDR3 spells CASGGRDRVAGYTF. The CDR3 coding sequence is TGTGCCAGCGGCGGCCGGGACAGGGTGGCCGGCTACACCTTC.

The CDR3 DNA follows: TGTGCCAGCAGTTCGGGGACAGGCTCTGGAAACACCATATATTTT. Translation: CASSSGTGSGNTIYF. The rearrangement joins TRBV6-5 to TRBJ1-3; 8 positions agree with TRBD1. Trimming at V came to 4 bases and at J to 0 bases, leaving 2 bases not matched to a gene. The CDR3 is 15 residues long. Germline CDR1 reads MNHEY; CDR2 reads SVGAGI.

V and J are TRBV27 and TRBJ1-2; D ambiguous. The V and J ends lost 2 bases and 6 bases respectively, with 13 bases between them. Germline V CDR1 and CDR2: MNHEY, SMNVEV (reference sequence). The length of the CDR3 is 14 residues. The CDR3 nucleotides read TGTGCCAGCAGTTTAAGTGCAGGACTCGATGGCTACACCTTC. Translation gives CASSLSAGLDGYTF.

This clone was detected only once. CDR3 DNA: TGTGCCAGCCGGGGGGGGAACACTGAAGCTTTCTTT. Translated, it gives CASRGGNTEAFF. This chain connects TRBV7-8 to TRBJ1-1; D may be TRBD1 (5 bases). This CDR3 is built from 12 residues. The germline gives CDR1 SGHVS, CDR2 FQNEAQ. V was clipped by 8 bases and J by 1 base, with 8 bases between them.

This clone was detected only a few times. V gene TRBV5-1 combines with J gene TRBJ2-7; 9 bases line up with TRBD1. Germline CDR1 is SGHRS and CDR2 is YFSETQ. Unmatched junction bases numbered 5, after V lost 4 bases and J lost 0 bases. The CDR3 loop spans 15 amino acids. The CDR3 here is CASSLLGQGSYEQYF. The CDR3 DNA reads as TGCGCCAGCAGCCTCCTGGGACAGGGCTCCTACGAGCAGTACTTC.

This chain joins TRBV5-3 and TRBJ1-5; tentatively, D is TRBD1 (5 bases). TRBV5-3 is an ORF, and what it does is uncertain. CDR3 length: 18 amino acids. Trimming took off 3 bases at V and 0 bases at J, with 19 bases between the two ends. The CDR3 DNA is TGTGCCAGAAGCTCGCAGGGTCGGCTAACAGTTAGCAATCAGCCCCAGCATTTT. It specifies CARSSQGRLTVSNQPQHF.

A single count supports this clone. The chain employs TRBV5-5 and TRBJ1-2; D is unclear. This CDR3 spans 16 amino acids. V was shortened by 0 bases and J by 0 bases, with 12 bases between the two germline ends. The germline CDR1 and CDR2 sequences are SGHKS and YYEKEE (reference sequence). The CDR3 protein is CASSLEYPLANYGYTF. CDR3 sequence (DNA): TGTGCCAGCAGCTTGGAGTATCCCCTAGCTAACTATGGCTACACCTTC.

The rearrangement links TRBV11-2 to TRBJ2-7, with TRBD1 as a possible D gene (6 bases). Trimming removed 4 bases at V and 0 bases at J, with 13 bases between. The CDR3 sequence is 15 residues long. The germline gives CDR1 SGHAT, CDR2 FQNNGV. This CDR3 is CASSSLDRSSYEQYF. In DNA form, the CDR3 reads TGTGCCAGCAGCTCCTTAGACAGGAGCTCCTACGAGCAGTACTTC.

The chain couples TRBV15 to TRBJ2-3, with 12 bases fitting TRBD2. The CDR3 loop spans 15 amino acids. V lost 5 bases, J lost 6 bases, and 6 bases stayed unmatched. The germline V gene encodes CDR1 LNHNV and CDR2 YYDKDF (reference sequence). The CDR3 bases are TGTGCCACCAGCGAGACTAGCGGGGGTGGGGATACGCAGTATTTT. This sequence encodes CATSETSGGGDTQYF.

The V call is TRBV13, the J call TRBJ1-2; a weak D match, TRBD1 (6 bases). Per germline, CDR1 PRHDT and CDR2 FYEKMQ (reference sequence). The CDR3 is 16 residues long. Deletions cut 5 bases from V and 3 bases from J, with 19 bases between. The chain's CDR3 is CASSKTQQGPHYGYTF. The DNA of the CDR3 is TGTGCCAGCAGCAAGACCCAACAGGGCCCGCACTATGGCTACACCTTC.

The V and J genes are TRBV24-1 and TRBJ1-5, with D uncertain. Germline assignment: CDR1 KGHDR and CDR2 SFDVKD. CDR3 size: 13 residues. V lost 9 bases and J lost 2, with 10 bases in between. The CDR3 spells CATGGAGNQPQHF. Written as DNA, the CDR3 is TGTGCCACCGGAGGAGCGGGCAATCAGCCCCAGCATTTT.